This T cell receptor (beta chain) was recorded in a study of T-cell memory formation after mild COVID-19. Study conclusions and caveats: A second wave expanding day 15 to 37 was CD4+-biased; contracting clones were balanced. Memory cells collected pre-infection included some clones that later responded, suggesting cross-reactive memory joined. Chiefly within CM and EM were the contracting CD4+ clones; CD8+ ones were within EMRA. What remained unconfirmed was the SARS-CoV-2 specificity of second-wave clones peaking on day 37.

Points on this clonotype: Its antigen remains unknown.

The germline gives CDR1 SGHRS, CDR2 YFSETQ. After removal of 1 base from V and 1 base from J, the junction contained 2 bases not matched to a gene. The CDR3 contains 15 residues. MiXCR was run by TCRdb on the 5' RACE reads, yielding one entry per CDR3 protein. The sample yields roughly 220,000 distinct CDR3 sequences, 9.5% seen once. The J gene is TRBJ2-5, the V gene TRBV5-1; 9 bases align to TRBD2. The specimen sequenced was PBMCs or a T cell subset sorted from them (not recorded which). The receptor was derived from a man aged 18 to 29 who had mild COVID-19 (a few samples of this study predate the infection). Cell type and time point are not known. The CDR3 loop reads CASSLTSGLQETQYF. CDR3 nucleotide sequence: TGCGCCAGCAGCTTGACTAGCGGGCTCCAAGAGACCCAGTACTTC.